This T cell receptor beta chain was observed in a study of T-cell reconstitution after alpha-beta-depleted transplantation in children. Study results and caveats: In patients about two months after transplant, alpha-beta T cells reportedly arose from several hundred expanded graft clones. By one year post-transplant, T-cell counts and diversity largely arose from T cells that were newly produced.

Comments on this clonotype: What it recognizes is unknown.

Unique molecular identifiers were built into the TCRbeta library. TCRdb re-derived calls from the PCR reads in MiXCR, one entry per CDR3 protein. In the table there are some 100,000 distinct CDR3 sequences, 20% to 25% of which are singletons. CDR3 length equals 16 residues. Germline V lookup: CDR1 SGHVS, CDR2 FNYEAQ. Trimming removed 7 bases from V and 3 bases from J, with 21 bases in between. Sequenced here: PBMCs, sampled before TCRalphabeta/CD19-depleted stem cell transplant. The receptor was isolated from a boy between 2 and 10 years old with acute lymphoblastic leukemia, due to receive a stem cell transplant. The chain employs TRBV7-6 and TRBJ2-5; TRBD2 might be the D (5 bases). As DNA, the CDR3 is TGTGCCAGCAACAATAGAGCGGAAGACGACAAAGAGACCCAGTACTTC. Its protein is CASNNRAEDDKETQYF. The variable domain in full, with the rest retrieved from reference TRBV7-6 and TRBJ2-5, is GAGVSQSPRYKVTKRGQDVALRCDPISGHVSLYWYRQALGQGPEFLTYFNYEAQQDKSGLPNDRFSAERPEGSISTLTIQRTEQRDSAMYRCASNNRAEDDKETQYFGPGTRLLVL.